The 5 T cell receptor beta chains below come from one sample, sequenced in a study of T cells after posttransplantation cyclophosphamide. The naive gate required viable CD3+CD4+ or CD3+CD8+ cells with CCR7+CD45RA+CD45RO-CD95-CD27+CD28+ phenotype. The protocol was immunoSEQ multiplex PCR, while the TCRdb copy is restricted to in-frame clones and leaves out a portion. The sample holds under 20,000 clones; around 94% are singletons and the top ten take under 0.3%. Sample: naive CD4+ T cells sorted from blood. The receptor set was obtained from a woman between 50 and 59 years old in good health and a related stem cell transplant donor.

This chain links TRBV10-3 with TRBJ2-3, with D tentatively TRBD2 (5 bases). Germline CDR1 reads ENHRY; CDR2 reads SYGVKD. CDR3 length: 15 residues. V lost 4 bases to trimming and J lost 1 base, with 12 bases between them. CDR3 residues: CAISVQRTGTDTQYF. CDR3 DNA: TGTGCCATCAGTGTCCAGCGGACTGGCACAGATACGCAGTATTTT.

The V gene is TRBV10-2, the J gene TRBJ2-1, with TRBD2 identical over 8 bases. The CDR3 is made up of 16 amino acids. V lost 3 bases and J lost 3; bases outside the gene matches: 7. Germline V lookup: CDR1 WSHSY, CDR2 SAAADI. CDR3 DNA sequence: TGCGCCAGCAGTGACGGGAGGGGGGACTTCTACAATGAGCAGTTCTTC. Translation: CASSDGRGDFYNEQFF.

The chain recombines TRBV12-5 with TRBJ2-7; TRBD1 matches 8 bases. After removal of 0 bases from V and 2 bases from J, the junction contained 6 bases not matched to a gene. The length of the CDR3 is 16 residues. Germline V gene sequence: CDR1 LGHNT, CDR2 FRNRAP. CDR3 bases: TGTGCTAGTGGTTTGGTACTGGGACAGGTACCCTACGAGCAGTACTTC. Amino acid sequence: CASGLVLGQVPYEQYF. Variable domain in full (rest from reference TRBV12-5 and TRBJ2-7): DARVTQTPRHKVTEMGQEVTMRCQPILGHNTVFWYRQTMMQGLELLAYFRNRAPLDDSGMPKDRFSAEMPDATLATLKIQPSEPRDSAVYFCASGLVLGQVPYEQYFGPGTRLTVT.

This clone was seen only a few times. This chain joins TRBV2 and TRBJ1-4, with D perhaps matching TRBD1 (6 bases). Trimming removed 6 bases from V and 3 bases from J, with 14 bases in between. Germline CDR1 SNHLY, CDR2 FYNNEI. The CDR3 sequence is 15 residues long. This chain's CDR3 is CASSVRQVSNEKLFF. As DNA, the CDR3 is TGTGCCAGCAGCGTACGACAGGTCTCTAATGAAAAACTGTTTTTT.

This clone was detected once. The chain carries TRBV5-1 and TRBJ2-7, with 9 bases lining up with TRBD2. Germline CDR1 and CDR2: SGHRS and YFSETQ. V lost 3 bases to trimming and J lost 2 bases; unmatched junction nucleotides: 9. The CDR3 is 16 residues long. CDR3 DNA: TGCGCCAGCAGCTCGGATAGCGGGAGAGGGGCCTACGAGCAGTACTTC. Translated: CASSSDSGRGAYEQYF.